The 30 T cell receptor beta chains below were found in one sample sequenced in a study of blood T cell repertoires in COVID-19. Data came from immunoSEQ multiplex PCR; TCRdb stores just in-frame clones and leaves some out. Seen here are 200,000 to 250,000 clones, about 85% observed once, and the top ten hold 20%. The specimen sequenced was peripheral blood. The receptors were sampled from a young man with active or convalescent COVID-19.

The V gene is TRBV25-1, the J gene TRBJ2-1, with 12 bases lining up with TRBD2. The germline V gene encodes CDR1 MGHDK and CDR2 SYGVNS. J was trimmed by 8 bases and V by 7 bases; bases with no gene match: 6. The CDR3 is 14 residues long. The CDR3 region has the DNA TGTGCCAGCAATCTAGCGGGGGGGCCGGATGAGCAGTTCTTC. Amino acid sequence: CASNLAGGPDEQFF. The full variable domain, completed using reference TRBV25-1 and TRBJ2-1, is EADIYQTPRYLVIGTGKKITLECSQTMGHDKMYWYQQDPGMELHLIHYSYGVNSTEKGDLSSESTVSRIRTEHFPLTLESARPSHTSQYLCASNLAGGPDEQFFGPGTRLTVL.

The chain is built from TRBV2 and TRBJ1-6, with 7 bases lining up with TRBD1. Germline trimming cut 5 bases from V and 5 bases from J; bases unmatched to any gene: 3. The CDR3 is made up of 14 amino acids. Per germline, CDR1 SNHLY and CDR2 FYNNEI. In DNA, the CDR3 is TGTGCCAGCAGTAGGGGACAGAATAATTCACCCCTCCACTTT. Its translation is CASSRGQNNSPLHF. The full variable domain, its missing parts supplied by reference TRBV2 and TRBJ1-6, is EPEVTQTPSHQVTQMGQEVILRCVPISNHLYFYWYRQILGQKVEFLVSFYNNEISEKSEIFDDQFSVERPDGSNFTLKIRSTKLEDSAMYFCASSRGQNNSPLHFGNGTRLTVT.

The chain joins TRBV6-5 to TRBJ1-6; D call uncertain. V was trimmed by 6 bases and J by 5 bases, leaving 11 bases between them. Germline values: CDR1 MNHEY, CDR2 SVGAGI. The CDR3 sequence is 14 residues long. The CDR3 region is CASSRTGNNSPLHF. CDR3 in DNA: TGTGCCAGCAGCAGGACGGGGAATAATTCACCCCTCCACTTT.

The chain is built from TRBV19 and TRBJ1-3, with D perhaps matching TRBD1 (6 bases). V lost 5 bases and J lost 4, with 18 bases in between. Germline V gene data show CDR1 as LNHDA and CDR2 as SQIVND (reference sequence). The CDR3 consists of 16 residues. The chain's CDR3 is CASSLTTGRAGNTIYF. Here the CDR3 DNA reads TGTGCCAGTAGTTTAACAACAGGGCGAGCCGGAAACACCATATATTTT. Full variable domain (remainder filled in from reference TRBV19 and TRBJ1-3): DGGITQSPKYLFRKEGQNVTLSCEQNLNHDAMYWYRQDPGQGLRLIYYSQIVNDFQKGDIAEGYSVSREKKESFPLTVTSAQKNPTAFYLCASSLTTGRAGNTIYFGEGSWLTVV.

This chain uses TRBV15 with TRBJ2-7, with TRBD1 as a possible D gene (5 bases). Germline V gene lookup returns CDR1 LNHNV and CDR2 YYDKDF (reference sequence). V was clipped by 3 bases and J by 1 base, with 16 bases between them. The CDR3 loop spans 16 amino acids. DNA of the CDR3: TGTGCCACCAGCAGTGAAGGGGTTAAGTCTTCCTACGAGCAGTACTTC. It translates to CATSSEGVKSSYEQYF.

The J gene is TRBJ2-1, the V gene TRBV4-2, with unresolved D. The V gene lost 5 bases and the J gene lost 0 bases, with 17 bases spanning the gap. The CDR3 sequence is 17 residues long. Germline values: CDR1 LGHNA, CDR2 YNFKEQ. The CDR3 protein is CASSTSEAASSYNEQFF. CDR3 nucleotide sequence: TGTGCCAGCAGCACCTCAGAGGCCGCAAGCTCCTACAATGAGCAGTTCTTC.

This clone was found a few times. The chain recombines TRBV7-3 with TRBJ2-1; no reliable D call. CDR3 length equals 15 residues. Germline loops: CDR1 SGHTA, CDR2 FQGTGA. V shed 4 bases and J shed 0 bases, with 10 bases lying between them. The CDR3 region has the DNA TGTGCCAGCAGCTCTCGGTCTACCTCCTACAATGAGCAGTTCTTC. Translated: CASSSRSTSYNEQFF.

V usage is TRBV6-2 or TRBV6-3 and J usage is TRBJ2-7, with D tentatively TRBD2 (5 bases). Germline V gene lookup returns CDR1 MNHEY and CDR2 SVGEGT. CDR3 size: 15 residues. The ends were cut back, 2 bases at V and 3 bases at J, with 14 bases in the middle. CDR3 residues: CASSYNQRSNYEQYF. CDR3 in DNA: TGTGCCAGCAGTTACAACCAGCGGAGTAACTACGAGCAGTACTTC.

The chain has TRBV7-2 and TRBJ2-2; possibly TRBD1 for D (6 bases). The CDR3 is made up of 16 amino acids. V lost 5 bases, J lost 3 bases, and 16 bases lay in between. Germline-derived CDR1 and CDR2 are SGHTA and FQGNSA. The CDR3 bases are TGTGCCAGCAGCCCTTTTCAGGGGCCTTACACCGGGGAGCTGTTTTTT. This gives the protein CASSPFQGPYTGELFF.

The chain links TRBV27 to TRBJ2-1; unclear D gene. The CDR3 sequence is 12 residues long. Trimming left V 8 bases short and J 3 bases short, with 8 bases between. The germline V gene has CDR1 MNHEY and CDR2 SMNVEV (reference sequence). CDR3 amino acids: CASGTNYNEQFF. The CDR3 nucleotides read TGTGCCAGCGGAACTAACTACAATGAGCAGTTCTTC.

This clone was seen a single time. The gene calls are TRBV2 and TRBJ2-4; a weak D match, TRBD1 (6 bases). The CDR3 spans 16 residues. The germline V gene has CDR1 SNHLY and CDR2 FYNNEI. V lost 6 bases, J lost 0 bases, and 15 bases lay in between. The CDR3 protein is CASSTMRGIAKNIQYF. The CDR3 DNA follows: TGTGCCAGCAGCACTATGAGGGGGATAGCCAAAAACATTCAGTACTTC.

This sequence joins TRBV28 and TRBJ1-3; D is unresolved. The CDR3 runs to 15 residues. The V end was cut by 6 bases, the J end by 4 bases, with 16 bases between. From germline, CDR1 is MDHEN and CDR2 SYDVKM. DNA for the CDR3: TGTGCCAGCAGCTCAGGTTTAAAGATGGGAAACACCATATATTTT. It yields the protein CASSSGLKMGNTIYF.

This chain connects TRBV6-2 or TRBV6-3 to TRBJ2-1, with D possibly matching TRBD2 (5 bases). V was pared by 0 bases and J by 1 base, with 19 bases between. Germline V gene sequence: CDR1 MNHEY, CDR2 SVGEGT. CDR3 size: 19 residues. The chain's CDR3 is CASSYSHVGSGYSYNEQFF. CDR3 DNA: TGTGCCAGCAGTTACTCCCATGTAGGCAGCGGCTATTCCTACAATGAGCAGTTCTTC.

CDR3 coding DNA: TGTGCCAGCAGCTTAGGGCTAGCGGGATCGGATGCCGGGGAGCTGTTTTTT. It specifies CASSLGLAGSDAGELFF. The gene calls are TRBV11-3 and TRBJ2-2, with 9 bases aligning to TRBD2. The germline CDR1 and CDR2 sequences are SGHNT and YENEEA. The V and J ends lost 1 base and 6 bases, in that order; junction bases with no gene match: 9. CDR3 size: 17 residues.

The chain employs TRBV6-2 or TRBV6-3 and TRBJ2-5; TRBD1 aligns across 8 bases. The CDR3 covers 14 residues. The trim removed 5 bases at V and 1 base at J, leaving 3 bases unmatched. CDR1 is MNHEY, CDR2 SVGEGT, per germline. The CDR3 DNA reads TGTGCCAGCAGTCCGGACAGGGTCCAAGAGACCCAGTACTTC. Its protein is CASSPDRVQETQYF.

The chain's CDR3 is CATSSGAGGLGGELFF. The CDR3 DNA sequence: TGTGCCACCAGCTCCGGAGCGGGGGGATTAGGCGGGGAGCTGTTTTTT. The chain carries TRBV15 and TRBJ2-2; 9 bases are a match to TRBD2. After removal of 5 bases from V and 7 bases from J, the junction contained 11 bases not matched to a gene. In germline, CDR1 is LNHNV, CDR2 YYDKDF (reference sequence). The CDR3 sequence is 16 residues long.

V is TRBV9 and J is TRBJ2-3; a possible D gene is TRBD2 (6 bases). V was clipped by 1 base and J by 4 bases, with 7 bases between them. CDR1 is SGDLS and CDR2 is YYNGEE in the germline V gene. The CDR3 is 13 amino acids. The CDR3 protein is CASSVSGADTQYF. DNA of the CDR3: TGTGCCAGCAGCGTATCGGGGGCAGATACGCAGTATTTT.

This clone has just a few counts. The chain links TRBV9 to TRBJ1-1; D gene ambiguous. Trimming took 4 bases from V and 1 from J, leaving 11 bases between them. The germline V gene encodes CDR1 SGDLS and CDR2 YYNGEE. The length of the CDR3 is 14 residues. The CDR3, as DNA: TGTGCCAGCAGCCCCAGGCCCCAGAACACTGAAGCTTTCTTT. Translating it yields CASSPRPQNTEAFF.

A single count supports this clone. This sequence joins TRBV19 and TRBJ2-1, with D maybe TRBD2 (6 bases). V shed 2 bases and J shed 5 bases, with 16 bases lying between them. The CDR3 length is 16 residues. Germline V gene lookup returns CDR1 LNHDA and CDR2 SQIVND (reference sequence). The DNA for the CDR3 is TGTGCCAGTAGTATACCCGGAGGGCCCTCTGACAATGAGCAGTTCTTC. Its translation is CASSIPGGPSDNEQFF.

The genes are TRBV18 and TRBJ2-2; TRBD2 agrees at 12 bases. The CDR3 sequence is 19 residues long. Germline V lookup: CDR1 KGHSH, CDR2 LQKENI. After removal of 6 bases from V and 6 bases from J, the junction contained 17 bases not matched to a gene. The CDR3 loop is CASSNNPGLAGLDPGELFF. The CDR3 bases are TGTGCCAGCTCGAACAACCCGGGACTAGCGGGCCTCGACCCCGGGGAGCTGTTTTTT.

Remarks on this clone: Other DNA sequences in the same sample also yield this CDR3. The chain carries TRBV6-5 and TRBJ2-7; 7 positions agree with TRBD1. The germline gives CDR1 MNHEY, CDR2 SVGAGI. Trimming took 0 bases from V and 1 from J; bases not matched to a gene: 0. The CDR3 runs to 14 residues. CDR3 in amino acids: CASSYSRGSYEQYF. The CDR3, as DNA: TGTGCCAGCAGTTACTCCAGGGGGTCCTACGAGCAGTACTTC.

The rearrangement joins TRBV6-5 to TRBJ2-7, with TRBD2 matching 14 bases. With V trimmed by 5 bases and J by 3 bases, 3 bases remained unmatched. This CDR3 has 15 residues. Per germline, CDR1 MNHEY and CDR2 SVGAGI. In DNA form, the CDR3 reads TGTGCCAGCAGTCGGGGACTAGCGGGAGACTACGAGCAGTACTTC. It specifies CASSRGLAGDYEQYF.

The chain combines TRBV6-4 with TRBJ2-2; tentatively, D is TRBD2 (6 bases). This CDR3 region has 15 residues. Trimming left V 2 bases short and J 4 bases short, with 11 bases between. Per germline, CDR1 MRHNA and CDR2 SNTAGT. The CDR3, as DNA: TGTGCCAGCAGTGACGGCGGGGCGGGCACCGGGGAGCTGTTTTTT. Translated: CASSDGGAGTGELFF.

V is TRBV19 and J is TRBJ1-6; TRBD1 matches at 9 bases. There are 16 residues in the CDR3. From germline, CDR1 is LNHDA and CDR2 SQIVND (reference sequence). J lost 7 bases, V lost 2 bases, and 6 bases had no gene match. The CDR3 DNA sequence: TGTGCCAGTAGTATATCGGGGACAGGGTTGAATTCACCCCTCCACTTT. Encoded protein: CASSISGTGLNSPLHF.

The rearrangement links TRBV5-1 to TRBJ2-5; 8 nucleotides align to TRBD2. The CDR3 is 17 amino acids. Germline V lookup: CDR1 SGHRS, CDR2 YFSETQ. V was clipped by 0 bases and J by 5 bases; unmatched bases: 12. CDR3 loop: CASSLVAVGRAGETQYF. Written as DNA, the CDR3 is TGCGCCAGCAGCTTGGTTGCTGTCGGGAGGGCCGGGGAGACCCAGTACTTC.

The chain is built from TRBV6-1 and TRBJ2-4; maybe TRBD2 (5 bases). The CDR3 loop spans 16 amino acids. Germline CDR1 and CDR2: MNHNS and SASEGT. Trimming took 2 bases from V and 6 from J, leaving 17 bases between them. This chain's CDR3 is CASSELLRTQVNIQYF. The CDR3 DNA reads TGTGCCAGCAGTGAACTACTGCGGACTCAAGTAAACATTCAGTACTTC.

The chain carries TRBV19 and TRBJ1-5, with 10 bases aligning to TRBD1. CDR1 and CDR2 (germline): LNHDA, SQIVND (reference sequence). The V segment lost 4 bases and the J segment 8 bases; nucleotides outside the gene matches: 8. CDR3 length equals 15 residues. The CDR3 DNA reads TGTGCCAGTAGTAGTCGACAGGGGGCATGGGAGCCCCAGCATTTT. It specifies CASSSRQGAWEPQHF.

The chain couples TRBV29-1 to TRBJ2-3; D might be TRBD2 (6 bases). The CDR3 sequence is 14 residues long. From germline, CDR1 is SQVTM and CDR2 ANQGSEA. Between the trimmed V and J ends, which lost 6 bases and 5 bases, there was a span of 18 bases. The CDR3 here is CSVAALTEGDTQYF. CDR3 sequence (DNA): TGCAGCGTGGCGGCCCTGACGGAGGGAGATACGCAGTATTTT.

The CDR3, as DNA: TGTGCCAGCAGCGCTGGCAGGGGAGAGGTAGGCTACACCTTC. This gives the protein CASSAGRGEVGYTF. This chain links TRBV5-4 with TRBJ1-2; D is possibly TRBD1 (6 bases). CDR1 SGHNT and CDR2 YYREEE come from the germline V gene (reference sequence). With 4 bases removed from V and 8 bases from J, the gap between germline ends came to 18 bases. The CDR3 extends over 14 amino acids.

V and J are TRBV2 and TRBJ1-2; possible D gene TRBD1, 5 bases. Germline V lookup: CDR1 SNHLY, CDR2 FYNNEI. V lost 5 bases to trimming and J lost 1 base, with 14 bases between them. The CDR3 has 15 amino acids. The CDR3, as DNA: TGTGCCAGCAGTTCGGGACGGGAGTTTAACTATGGCTACACCTTC. It translates to CASSSGREFNYGYTF.